A selection of T cell receptor beta chains follows, all from one sample in a study of T-cell memory formation after mild COVID-19. Each CDR3 protein gets one entry after TCRdb re-called the 5' RACE reads with MiXCR. Of around 140,000 distinct CDR3 sequences in the sample, less than 25% were seen once. Sequences were obtained from PBMCs or a T cell subset sorted from them (not recorded which). The receptors originated from an adult woman who had mild COVID-19 (a few samples of this study predate the infection). Cell type and time point are not known. Each CDR3 is given without its conserved first and last residue.

>TRBJ2-7|TRBV15
ATSSGQQGIYEQY
>TRBJ1-1|TRBV7-6
ASSSGQAPGDEAF
>TRBJ2-7|TRBV5-4
ASSSGYGPYEQY
>TRBJ2-1|TRBV5-6
ASELGGQGQF
>TRBJ1-5|TRBV4-1
ASSQFTGNQPQH
>TRBJ2-5|TRBV29-1
SVAHSGRETQY
>TRBJ1-4|TRBV4-1
ASSQGIWKNEKLF
>TRBJ1-4|TRBV7-9
ASSLAGGFGTEKLF
>TRBJ1-2|TRBV10-3
AISESSLALVYGYT
>TRBJ2-2|TRBV6-5
ASSYSRGSGELF
>TRBJ1-1|TRBV5-5
ASSGGTQRNTEAF
>TRBJ2-1|TRBV20-1
SARNLAASYNEQF
>TRBJ2-5|TRBV9
ASSARDPEGGTQY
>TRBJ1-2|TRBV6-5
ASRIGAEYNYGYT
>TRBJ2-7|TRBV7-9
ASSPRQGTYEQY
>TRBJ2-7|TRBV13
ASSLRREQY
>TRBJ2-7|TRBV7-9
ASSPAGGSYEQY
>TRBJ2-1|TRBV6-5
ASSPLASSYNEQF
>TRBJ2-7|TRBV29-1
SVGGLRAQSSYEQY
>TRBJ1-2|TRBV4-2
ASSQEIPGAHIYYGYT
>TRBJ1-2|TRBV5-6
ASSLWPGPSQGYT
>TRBJ2-1|TRBV6-5
ASSPPGAYNEQF
>TRBJ2-5|TRBV7-3
ASSFMAGETQY
>TRBJ2-2|TRBV6-5
ASSYFQGKGNTGELF
>TRBJ2-7|TRBV16
ASSQQEESFYEQY
>TRBJ2-1|TRBV20-1
SARTSGGPSSYNEQF
>TRBJ1-2|TRBV6-1
ASSEKGYGYT
>TRBJ1-2|TRBV5-6
ASSLQGPADGYT
>TRBJ2-1|TRBV7-9
ASSLTDSPGAEQF
>TRBJ2-1|TRBV4-1
ASSRGGLPDEQF
>TRBJ1-1|TRBV9
ASSVQGAHTEAF
>TRBJ1-2|TRBV29-1
SVPQGKGGYT
>TRBJ1-6|TRBV5-6
ASSLGGGYSYNSPLH
>TRBJ1-3|TRBV28
ASQTDRARNTIY
>TRBJ2-7|TRBV14
ASKITGLYEQY
>TRBJ2-3|TRBV5-1
ASSLEPVGGHTDTQY
>TRBJ2-1|TRBV7-2
ASSFPQGGSSNEQF
>TRBJ2-2|TRBV12-3/TRBV12-4
ASSLPRSGRPFAGELF
>TRBJ2-1|TRBV4-3
ASSQGHGEAYEQF
>TRBJ1-1|TRBV27
ASRGNTEAF
>TRBJ2-3|TRBV7-9
ASSLTLGTDTQY
>TRBJ2-7|TRBV5-1
ASSRGSQSSYEQY
>TRBJ1-4|TRBV7-6
ASSLEYRQGNSRNEKLF
>TRBJ2-2|TRBV13
ASSLEDRVNTGELF
>TRBJ2-5|TRBV6-5
ASSYGGRAQETQY
>TRBJ2-2|TRBV3-1
ASSQEYSGELF
>TRBJ1-5|TRBV7-3
ASSLTALDRVNQPQH
>TRBJ2-7|TRBV29-1
SVEMGDISTREQY
>TRBJ2-7|TRBV29-1
SVTSDITYEQY
>TRBJ2-1|TRBV10-3
ASSGQEPREQF
>TRBJ2-7|TRBV7-9
ASSSSRRSYEQY
>TRBJ1-1|TRBV5-6
ASSLDYTEAF
>TRBJ2-3|TRBV27
ASSYVSGLTDTQY
>TRBJ2-7|TRBV5-5
ASSFGGLGEQY
>TRBJ1-1|TRBV24-1
ATRENVNTEAF